Given below is one T cell receptor beta chain in context. As yet, its antigen is unknown. The data originate from a study of shared clonotypes between healthy human individuals. Replicate PCRs from sorted subsets contained approximately 220 ng DNA, which is approximately 30,000 T cell genomes. Assay: immunoSEQ multiplex PCR; the TCRdb copy retains only in-frame clones and omits some. The table has about 1.5 million clones, roughly 95% seen once; the top ten hold roughly 1.1%. Trimming removed 6 bases from V and 2 bases from J, with 16 bases in between. This CDR3 is 15 amino acids long. Germline CDR1 MNHNY, CDR2 SVGAGI (reference sequence). Study conclusions and caveats: Only blood was sampled, and tissue TCR repertoires likely differ from blood ones. Sharing across four donors was seen in about 5% of naive CD4 clonotypes. Unshared clonotypes carried lower generation probabilities than those common to all four donors.

The chain recombines TRBV6-6 with TRBJ1-1; no clear D. The clonotype was recovered from a man aged 25-45 years in good health. Input material: naive CD4+ T cells sorted from blood. The subset denotes: CD45RA+ positively selected. The chain's CDR3 is CASRRTAYLNTEAFF. The CDR3 region has the DNA TGTGCCAGCAGAAGAACAGCTTACCTTAACACTGAAGCTTTCTTT.